Shown below are 24 T cell receptor beta chains from a single sample sequenced in a study of cytomegalovirus exposure and HLA in healthy donors. The primer mix had 60 Vbeta and 13 Jbeta primers. Produced via immunoSEQ multiplex PCR; TCRdb's table is partial and in-frame only. The sample yields 120,000 or so clones, approximately 80% seen once. Sequencing input: PBMCs. Source of these receptors: a man between 40 and 49 years old in good health and CMV-seronegative.

The sample holds one count of this clone. V is TRBV18 and J is TRBJ2-1, with 10 positions matching TRBD2. J was trimmed by 9 bases and V by 1 base; bases with no gene match: 18. Germline lookup yields CDR1 KGHSH and CDR2 LQKENI. The CDR3 loop spans 19 amino acids. CDR3 sequence: CASSPLAGAASGRGSEQFF. In DNA form, the CDR3 reads TGTGCCAGCTCACCACTGGCAGGGGCGGCTAGCGGGAGAGGTAGTGAGCAGTTCTTC.

The gene calls are TRBV11-2 and TRBJ1-2; TRBD1 aligns across 10 bases. The J segment lost 2 bases and the V segment lost 1 base, leaving 1 base of the junction unmatched. The CDR3 runs 15 residues. CDR1 SGHAT and CDR2 FQNNGV come from the germline V gene. CDR3 loop: CASSLGTGGNYGYTF. The CDR3 DNA reads as TGTGCCAGCAGCTTAGGGACAGGGGGGAACTATGGCTACACCTTC.

The chain couples TRBV5-6 to TRBJ2-3, with 7 bases lining up with TRBD1. Germline V gene lookup returns CDR1 SGHDT and CDR2 YYEEEE. CDR3 size: 15 residues. The J segment lost 6 bases and the V segment lost 0 bases, leaving 7 bases of the junction unmatched. In DNA form, the CDR3 reads TGTGCCAGCAGCTTGGGGGACAGAGCCTCGGATACGCAGTATTTT. Encoded protein: CASSLGDRASDTQYF. Full variable domain (remainder filled in from reference TRBV5-6 and TRBJ2-3): DAGVTQSPTHLIKTRGQQVTLRCSPKSGHDTVSWYQQALGQGPQFIFQYYEEEERQRGNFPDRFSGHQFPNYSSELNVNALLLGDSALYLCASSLGDRASDTQYFGPGTRLTVL.

This rearrangement joins TRBV19 to TRBJ2-2; 7 bases align to TRBD2. The CDR3 has 15 residues. Trimming cost V 7 bases and J 2 bases; bases outside gene matches: 7. The germline V gene encodes CDR1 LNHDA and CDR2 SQIVND (reference sequence). CDR3 coding DNA: TGTGCCAGTACCCTAACGGGGGGAAACACCGGGGAGCTGTTTTTT. Amino acids: CASTLTGGNTGELFF.

This clone was seen once. This sequence joins TRBV19 and TRBJ2-2; 9 bases are a match to TRBD2. The germline CDR1 and CDR2 sequences are LNHDA and SQIVND (reference sequence). This CDR3 is 15 amino acids long. Trimming took 3 bases from V and 7 from J; bases not matched to a gene: 6. CDR3 bases: TGTGCCAGTAGTATCCGGCGGGAGGGCCACGGGGAGCTGTTTTTT. Amino acids: CASSIRREGHGELFF.

The chain recombines TRBV9 with TRBJ1-3; possible D gene TRBD1, 6 bases. This CDR3 has 16 amino acids. Looked up from germline, CDR1 is SGDLS and CDR2 is YYNGEE. V was trimmed by 2 bases and J by 0 bases, leaving 12 bases between them. The CDR3 nucleotides are TGTGCCAGCAGCGTTTCGGACAGCCACTCTGGAAACACCATATATTTT. Translation gives CASSVSDSHSGNTIYF.

CDR3 bases: TGTGCCAGCAGCCAGAACAGGTCGGTC. This translates into CASSQNRSV. This chain connects TRBV3-2 to TRBJ2-7; no check of the table's D call, TRBD1, against the DNA was made. TRBV3-2 is shown as a pseudogene. The CDR3 totals 9 residues.

This chain connects TRBV19 to TRBJ1-5; D remains unclear. Germline V gene sequence: CDR1 LNHDA, CDR2 SQIVND (reference sequence). CDR3 length: 14 residues. V was trimmed by 5 bases and J by 2 bases, leaving 10 bases between them. The CDR3 here is CASSVSAGNQPQHF. The CDR3 region has the DNA TGTGCCAGTAGTGTCAGTGCGGGCAATCAGCCCCAGCATTTT.

This clone was seen a single time. The chain joins TRBV11-3 to TRBJ1-1; TRBD1 aligns across 12 bases. The germline V gene has CDR1 SGHNT and CDR2 YENEEA. This CDR3 has 17 amino acids. Trimming removed 1 base from V and 4 bases from J; junction bases left unmatched: 7. CDR3 region: CASSLAGQGAWGTEAFF. The CDR3 DNA sequence: TGTGCCAGCAGCTTAGCGGGACAGGGGGCGTGGGGCACTGAAGCTTTCTTT. Looking up the rest from reference TRBV11-3 and TRBJ1-1 gives the full variable domain: EAGVVQSPRYKIIEKKQPVAFWCNPISGHNTLYWYLQNLGQGPELLIRYENEEAVDDSQLPKDRFSAERLKGVDSTLKIQPAELGDSAVYLCASSLAGQGAWGTEAFFGQGTRLTVV.

The V and J genes are TRBV18 and TRBJ1-4; 8 bases map to TRBD1. CDR3 size: 16 residues. V trimming: 4 bases; J trimming: 7 bases; junction bases outside the gene matches: 11. Per germline, CDR1 KGHSH and CDR2 LQKENI. The CDR3 DNA is TGTGCCAGCTCACTCACTTCAGGGGGCCTTGGTGAAAAACTGTTTTTT. This sequence encodes CASSLTSGGLGEKLFF.

The V and J genes are TRBV10-3 and TRBJ1-5; tentative D call: TRBD1 (5 bases). CDR1 and CDR2 from the germline V gene are ENHRY and SYGVKD. V lost 11 bases and J 0 bases, leaving 14 bases between the germline ends. The CDR3 sequence is 14 residues long. The CDR3 spells CASSGAGSNQPQHF. CDR3 nucleotides: TGTGCCTCCAGCGGGGCCGGTAGCAATCAGCCCCAGCATTTT.

The chain recombines TRBV11-2 with TRBJ1-1, with D perhaps matching TRBD1 (6 bases). Germline V gene data show CDR1 as SGHAT and CDR2 as FQNNGV. Deletions cut 5 bases from V and 1 base from J, with 14 bases between. The CDR3 is made up of 15 amino acids. The CDR3 sequence: CASSARTDPNTEAFF. The CDR3 DNA reads as TGTGCCAGCAGCGCTAGGACAGATCCGAACACTGAAGCTTTCTTT.

The V gene is TRBV4-3, the J gene TRBJ1-6, with 9 bases that match TRBD1. This CDR3 is 16 amino acids long. J was trimmed by 1 base and V by 4 bases; bases with no gene match: 2. Germline V lookup: CDR1 LGHNA, CDR2 YSLEER. CDR3 in amino acids: CASSRDRASYNSPLHF. In DNA, the CDR3 is TGCGCCAGCAGCCGGGACAGGGCGTCCTATAATTCACCCCTCCACTTT.

Written as DNA, the CDR3 is TGTGCCAGCAGCATTGACGGAGACGGAGGAGCTTTCTTT. Translated, it gives CASSIDGDGGAFF. V is TRBV9 and J is TRBJ1-1; D gene ambiguous. Trimming removed 4 bases from V and 10 bases from J, with 17 bases in between. This CDR3 has 13 amino acids. Germline assignment: CDR1 SGDLS and CDR2 YYNGEE.

This rearrangement joins TRBV7-2 to TRBJ2-2; TRBD2 is a possible D gene (6 bases). This CDR3 has 15 residues. Germline V gene data show CDR1 as SGHTA and CDR2 as FQGNSA. V was clipped by 3 bases and J by 5 bases, with 13 bases between them. The CDR3 spells CASSFEGTDTGELFF. The CDR3 DNA sequence: TGTGCCAGCAGCTTTGAGGGGACTGATACCGGGGAGCTGTTTTTT.

The J gene is TRBJ2-1, the V gene TRBV5-6, with D possibly TRBD1 on 6 matching bases. The CDR3 runs to 18 residues. The ends were cut back, 4 bases at V and 0 bases at J, with 20 bases in the middle. Germline CDR1 SGHDT, CDR2 YYEEEE. CDR3 DNA: TGTGCCAGCAGCAGTTTAGCCGGGACATCGAGCTCCTACAATGAGCAGTTCTTC. Its protein product is CASSSLAGTSSSYNEQFF. Complete variable domain (other parts from reference TRBV5-6 and TRBJ2-1): DAGVTQSPTHLIKTRGQQVTLRCSPKSGHDTVSWYQQALGQGPQFIFQYYEEEERQRGNFPDRFSGHQFPNYSSELNVNALLLGDSALYLCASSSLAGTSSSYNEQFFGPGTRLTVL.

The chain employs TRBV7-2 and TRBJ2-7; 8 nucleotides line up with TRBD2. V lost 6 bases and J lost 0; bases outside the gene matches: 4. Germline V gene lookup returns CDR1 SGHTA and CDR2 FQGNSA. The CDR3 has 14 residues. The CDR3 reads CASRSGGSSYEQYF. In nucleotides, the CDR3 is TGTGCCAGCAGGAGCGGGGGAAGCTCCTACGAGCAGTACTTC. The variable domain in full, with the rest retrieved from reference TRBV7-2 and TRBJ2-7, is GAGVSQSPSNKVTEKGKDVELRCDPISGHTALYWYRQSLGQGLEFLIYFQGNSAPDKSGLPSDRFSAERTGGSVSTLTIQRTQQEDSAVYLCASRSGGSSYEQYFGPGTRLTVT.

The gene calls are TRBV6-1 and TRBJ2-3, with 10 bases that match TRBD1. The germline gives CDR1 MNHNS, CDR2 SASEGT. With V trimmed by 6 bases and J by 6 bases, 6 bases remained unmatched. The CDR3 runs 14 residues. CDR3: CASRGQGSWDTQYF. DNA for the CDR3: TGTGCCAGCAGGGGACAGGGGTCGTGGGATACGCAGTATTTT.

The chain carries TRBV30 and TRBJ2-3, with TRBD1 as a possible D gene (5 bases). Germline values: CDR1 GTSNPN, CDR2 SVGIG (reference sequence). V gave up 2 bases and J gave up 6 bases, with 9 bases separating them. The CDR3 loop spans 12 amino acids. CDR3 protein: CAWSLGADTQYF. CDR3 bases: TGTGCCTGGAGTTTAGGGGCTGATACGCAGTATTTT. Filled out from reference TRBV30 and TRBJ2-3, the complete variable domain reads SQTIHQWPATLVQPVGSPLSLECTVEGTSNPNLYWYRQAAGRGLQLLFYSVGIGQISSEVPQNLSASRPQDRQFILSSKKLLLSDSGFYLCAWSLGADTQYFGPGTRLTVL.

This clone is a singleton in its sample. Within the sample, other DNA sequences also encode this same CDR3. CDR3 protein: CASSLGQGADQPQHF. DNA for the CDR3: TGTGCCAGCAGCTTAGGGCAGGGGGCTGATCAGCCCCAGCATTTT. The V gene is TRBV7-9, the J gene TRBJ1-5; TRBD1 matches 8 bases. Trimming cost V 1 base and J 5 bases; bases outside gene matches: 4. The germline CDR1 and CDR2 sequences are SEHNR and FQNEAQ (reference sequence). CDR3 length: 15 amino acids.

This rearrangement joins TRBV18 to TRBJ2-7, with TRBD2 as a possible D gene (6 bases). Trimming cost V 3 bases and J 2 bases, with 8 bases left between them. Germline V gene lookup returns CDR1 KGHSH and CDR2 LQKENI. This CDR3 spans 13 amino acids. The CDR3 DNA follows: TGTGCCAGCTCACCCGGGGGACCCTACGAGCAGTACTTC. This codes for CASSPGGPYEQYF.

V and J are TRBV2 and TRBJ2-5; D remains unclear. Trimming took 0 bases from V and 5 from J, leaving 13 bases between them. CDR3 length: 15 amino acids. The germline gives CDR1 SNHLY, CDR2 FYNNEI. CDR3 nucleotide sequence: TGTGCCAGCAGTGAAGCCCCCACTTTCGGGGAGACCCAGTACTTC. It yields the protein CASSEAPTFGETQYF.

The J gene is TRBJ2-1, the V gene TRBV10-3, with D hard to call. V lost 3 bases and J 0 bases, leaving 6 bases between the germline ends. The CDR3 consists of 14 residues. The V gene's germline CDR1 is ENHRY and CDR2 SYGVKD. The chain's CDR3 is CAISESSSYNEQFF. In DNA, the CDR3 is TGTGCCATCAGTGAATCTAGCTCCTACAATGAGCAGTTCTTC.

The chain links TRBV28 to TRBJ1-2; D might be TRBD1 (5 bases). Germline CDR1 MDHEN, CDR2 SYDVKM. The ends were cut back, 1 base at V and 3 bases at J, with 9 bases in the middle. The CDR3 contains 14 residues. The CDR3 sequence is CASSLYDRHYGYTF. The CDR3 DNA follows: TGTGCCAGCAGTTTATACGACAGACACTATGGCTACACCTTC.